The 31 T cell receptor beta chains below all came from one sample that was sequenced in a study of blood T cell repertoires in COVID-19 (dated by TCRdb to the early 2020s). The library was produced with the immunoSEQ multiplex PCR assay. The source is immuneACCESS, and TCRdb retained only in-frame sequences with V and J called. Part of the clones is not carried over; for the studies checked, unresolved V genes explain less than half of this, and the remainder is unexplained. The sample records about 190,000 clones, about 75% of which are singletons. The leading ten clones occupy around 24% of the sample. The material sequenced was peripheral blood. All receptors come from a woman in her 70s with acute or convalescent COVID-19.

The chain joins TRBV5-1 to TRBJ2-2, with 11 bases identical to TRBD2. V lost 5 bases to trimming and J lost 1 base; unmatched junction nucleotides: 4. Germline CDR1 is SGHRS and CDR2 is YFSETQ. CDR3 size: 16 residues. The CDR3 here is CASSRGTSGNTGELFF. The CDR3 DNA reads TGCGCCAGCAGTCGAGGGACTAGCGGGAACACCGGGGAGCTGTTTTTT.

The V call is TRBV29-1, the J call TRBJ2-1; 8 bases align to TRBD2. V was clipped by 5 bases and J by 6 bases; unmatched bases: 15. The CDR3 is made up of 16 amino acids. The germline gives CDR1 SQVTM, CDR2 ANQGSEA. The CDR3 DNA reads TGCAGCGTTAACGTCGGAGGGACTAGATCTCTCAATGAGCAGTTCTTC. Translated, it gives CSVNVGGTRSLNEQFF.

This clone has just one count. This chain connects TRBV20-1 to TRBJ2-1; D perhaps matches TRBD2 (6 bases). V lost 6 bases, J lost 13 bases, and 16 bases lay in between. The CDR3 runs to 11 residues. Germline V lookup: CDR1 DFQATT, CDR2 SNEGSKA (reference sequence). CDR3 nucleotides: TGCAGTGCCAGAAACCGGGACTTTCAGTTCTTC. Translating gives CSARNRDFQFF.

This clone was recorded only once. This chain uses TRBV28 with TRBJ2-7; 8 positions agree with TRBD2. This CDR3 has 15 amino acids. Germline V gene lookup returns CDR1 MDHEN and CDR2 SYDVKM. The V segment lost 5 bases and the J segment 6 bases; nucleotides outside the gene matches: 12. This CDR3 reads CASSPGTSLEFEQYF. As DNA, the CDR3 is TGTGCCAGCAGTCCCGGGACTAGTCTAGAATTCGAGCAGTACTTC.

The V gene is TRBV6-1, the J gene TRBJ2-7; a possible D gene is TRBD2 (6 bases). The CDR3 length is 14 residues. Between the trimmed V and J ends, which lost 2 bases and 2 bases, there was a span of 10 bases. Germline loops: CDR1 MNHNS, CDR2 SASEGT. CDR3 region: CASSERERAYEQYF. The CDR3 DNA reads as TGTGCCAGCAGTGAACGGGAGAGGGCCTACGAGCAGTACTTC.

The chain carries TRBV30 and TRBJ2-2, with TRBD2 matching 10 bases. V shed 5 bases and J 0 bases; nucleotides not matched to a gene: 6. This CDR3 is built from 16 residues. The V gene's germline CDR1 is GTSNPN and CDR2 SVGIG (reference sequence). CDR3 protein: CAWVLAGASNTGELFF. The CDR3 bases are TGTGCCTGGGTCCTAGCGGGAGCCTCGAACACCGGGGAGCTGTTTTTT.

At least ten counts were recorded for this clone. This rearrangement joins TRBV5-1 to TRBJ2-3; 14 nucleotides match TRBD2. Trimming took 2 bases from V and 2 from J; bases not matched to a gene: 7. This CDR3 contains 18 residues. CDR1 is SGHRS, CDR2 YFSETQ, per germline. The CDR3: CASSLMGTSGRITDTQYF. The DNA for the CDR3 is TGCGCCAGCAGCTTAATGGGGACTAGCGGGAGAATCACAGATACGCAGTATTTT.

The chain employs TRBV18 and TRBJ2-3, with 11 bases identical to TRBD2. The CDR3 runs 14 residues. Losses at the gene ends were 4 bases for V and 5 bases for J; bases not matched to a gene: 2. Germline V gene data show CDR1 as KGHSH and CDR2 as LQKENI. The CDR3 coding sequence is TGTGCCAGCTCACTAGGACTAGCGGGAGATACGCAGTATTTT. Its protein is CASSLGLAGDTQYF.

The CDR3 sequence: CASSTVTGAYGYTF. CDR3 nucleotide sequence: TGTGCCAGTAGTACCGTGACAGGAGCCTATGGCTACACCTTC. The gene calls are TRBV19 and TRBJ1-2, with TRBD1 as a possible D gene (6 bases). CDR3 length equals 14 residues. Trimming took 4 bases from V and 4 from J, leaving 13 bases between them. Germline V lookup: CDR1 LNHDA, CDR2 SQIVND (reference sequence).

This chain connects TRBV19 to TRBJ2-5; D not resolved. From germline, CDR1 is LNHDA and CDR2 SQIVND (reference sequence). V was clipped by 1 base and J by 0 bases, with 9 bases between them. The CDR3 has 15 residues. The CDR3 spells CASSIAPGHQETQYF. For the CDR3, the DNA is TGTGCCAGTAGTATAGCCCCGGGTCACCAAGAGACCCAGTACTTC.

This clone was picked up a small number of times. The chain uses TRBV10-3 and TRBJ2-2; 7 nucleotides agree with TRBD2. CDR1 and CDR2 (germline): ENHRY, SYGVKD. The CDR3 is 14 residues long. With 2 bases clipped from V and 6 bases from J, the junction kept 3 bases outside the gene matches. CDR3 in amino acids: CAISEREVSGELFF. The CDR3, as DNA: TGTGCCATCAGTGAGCGGGAGGTCTCCGGGGAGCTGTTTTTT.

This chain connects TRBV19 to TRBJ2-2, with unresolved D. V dropped 4 bases and J dropped 6 bases, with 6 bases sitting between them. The CDR3 totals 12 residues. Germline CDR1 and CDR2: LNHDA and SQIVND (reference sequence). The CDR3 DNA sequence: TGTGCCAGTAGTAGAGTCCCCGGGGAGCTGTTTTTT. Protein sequence: CASSRVPGELFF.

The genes are TRBV30 and TRBJ1-5, with D tentatively TRBD1 (5 bases). The CDR3 is made up of 13 amino acids. CDR1 and CDR2 from the germline V gene are GTSNPN and SVGIG (reference sequence). Trimming removed 2 bases at V and 6 bases at J, with 11 bases between. CDR3: CAWSRQGGQPQHF. CDR3 coding DNA: TGTGCCTGGAGTAGGCAGGGTGGTCAGCCCCAGCATTTT.

The rearrangement uses TRBV12-3 or TRBV12-4 and TRBJ2-1, with D possibly matching TRBD1 (6 bases). Trimming cost V 5 bases and J 4 bases, with 9 bases left between them. The CDR3 is 13 residues long. CDR3 sequence: CASSRDTYNEQFF. CDR3 in DNA: TGTGCCAGCAGTCGGGACACTTACAATGAGCAGTTCTTC.

The CDR3 region has the DNA TGTGCCAGCAGCGTGAGGGGGATTCTCACAGATACGCAGTATTTT. Protein: CASSVRGILTDTQYF. The rearrangement links TRBV7-6 to TRBJ2-3; the D gene is possibly TRBD1 (6 bases). Germline CDR1 SGHVS, CDR2 FNYEAQ. The V end lost 5 bases, the J end lost 2 bases, and 14 bases lay between the germline ends. The length of the CDR3 is 15 residues. Looking up the rest from reference TRBV7-6 and TRBJ2-3 gives the full variable domain: GAGVSQSPRYKVTKRGQDVALRCDPISGHVSLYWYRQALGQGPEFLTYFNYEAQQDKSGLPNDRFSAERPEGSISTLTIQRTEQRDSAMYRCASSVRGILTDTQYFGPGTRLTVL.

The V call is TRBV7-9, the J call TRBJ1-6; TRBD1 agrees at 11 bases. CDR3 length: 15 amino acids. The V segment lost 5 bases and the J segment 7 bases; nucleotides outside the gene matches: 4. CDR1 is SEHNR and CDR2 is FQNEAQ in the germline V gene (reference sequence). CDR3 nucleotide sequence: TGTGCCAGCAGCGCCAGGACAGGGGGCAATTCACCCCTCCACTTT. Translated: CASSARTGGNSPLHF.

The chain joins TRBV14 to TRBJ2-7, with 13 bases aligning to TRBD2. Losses at the gene ends were 4 bases for V and 2 bases for J; bases not matched to a gene: 8. This CDR3 has 17 amino acids. Looked up from germline, CDR1 is SGHDN and CDR2 is FVKESK. The CDR3 loop reads CASSPGLAGRVTYEQYF. CDR3 nucleotides: TGTGCCAGCAGCCCGGGACTAGCGGGAAGGGTTACCTACGAGCAGTACTTC. Variable domain in full (rest from reference TRBV14 and TRBJ2-7): EAGVTQFPSHSVIEKGQTVTLRCDPISGHDNLYWYRRVMGKEIKFLLHFVKESKQDESGMPNNRFLAERTGGTYSTLKVQPAELEDSGVYFCASSPGLAGRVTYEQYFGPGTRLTVT.

The chain carries TRBV10-3 and TRBJ1-5, with 8 bases matching TRBD1. The length of the CDR3 is 16 residues. From germline, CDR1 is ENHRY and CDR2 SYGVKD. J lost 1 base, V lost 5 bases, and 7 bases had no gene match. CDR3 sequence (DNA): TGTGCCATCAGTAAAGGGACAGGAAACAGCAATCAGCCCCAGCATTTT. It translates to CAISKGTGNSNQPQHF.

The V and J genes are TRBV29-1 and TRBJ1-1, with 8 bases that match TRBD1. From germline, CDR1 is SQVTM and CDR2 ANQGSEA. CDR3 length equals 13 residues. The trim removed 4 bases at V and 3 bases at J, leaving 4 bases unmatched. CDR3 residues: CSVAGQGDTEAFF. The CDR3 DNA reads as TGCAGCGTTGCAGGACAGGGCGACACTGAAGCTTTCTTT.

The chain employs TRBV10-1 and TRBJ2-1, with no clear D. The CDR3 loop spans 12 amino acids. The ends were cut back, 5 bases at V and 6 bases at J, with 8 bases in the middle. Germline loops: CDR1 WNHNN, CDR2 SYGVQD (reference sequence). The CDR3: CASSIHGNEQFF. CDR3 DNA sequence: TGCGCCAGCAGTATTCACGGCAATGAGCAGTTCTTC.

This chain joins TRBV7-9 and TRBJ2-7, with 12 positions matching TRBD2. Looked up from germline, CDR1 is SEHNR and CDR2 is FQNEAQ (reference sequence). CDR3 size: 16 residues. V trimming: 8 bases; J trimming: 6 bases; junction bases outside the gene matches: 14. CDR3 in DNA: TGTGCCAGCGAGCTTCAAAGACTAGCGGGAGTTCCCGAGCAGTACTTC. This encodes CASELQRLAGVPEQYF.

The V call is TRBV30, the J call TRBJ1-6, with D maybe TRBD1 (5 bases). The length of the CDR3 is 15 residues. V lost 0 bases and J 8 bases, leaving 14 bases between the germline ends. Germline V lookup: CDR1 GTSNPN, CDR2 SVGIG (reference sequence). The CDR3 DNA follows: TGTGCCTGGAGTGTACAGGTCAGCAGTCATTCACCCCTCCACTTT. Residues: CAWSVQVSSHSPLHF.

The J gene is TRBJ1-5, the V gene TRBV5-1, with D hard to call. Deletions cut 0 bases from V and 6 bases from J, with 10 bases between. This CDR3 is 14 amino acids long. Germline V lookup: CDR1 SGHRS, CDR2 YFSETQ. Here the CDR3 reads CASSLEGESQPQHF. The CDR3 DNA reads as TGCGCCAGCAGCTTGGAGGGAGAGAGTCAGCCCCAGCATTTT. The variable domain in full, completed from reference TRBV5-1 and TRBJ1-5, reads KAGVTQTPRYLIKTRGQQVTLSCSPISGHRSVSWYQQTPGQGLQFLFEYFSETQRNKGNFPGRFSGRQFSNSRSEMNVSTLELGDSALYLCASSLEGESQPQHFGDGTRLSIL.

V usage is TRBV5-4 and J usage is TRBJ2-3, with D hard to call. Trimming cost V 4 bases and J 4 bases, with 13 bases left between them. The CDR3 is made up of 14 amino acids. Germline CDR1 reads SGHNT; CDR2 reads YYREEE (reference sequence). CDR3 protein: CASSPQAYADTQYF. The CDR3 DNA reads as TGTGCCAGCAGCCCCCAGGCATACGCAGATACGCAGTATTTT.

V gene TRBV30 combines with J gene TRBJ1-1, with D hard to call. The length of the CDR3 is 13 residues. V shed 8 bases and J shed 3 bases, with 16 bases lying between them. Per germline, CDR1 GTSNPN and CDR2 SVGIG (reference sequence). The CDR3 sequence: CAASTMSDTEAFF. The CDR3 coding sequence is TGTGCCGCCTCAACGATGAGTGACACTGAAGCTTTCTTT.

This clone was counted between two and nine times. The V and J genes are TRBV5-1 and TRBJ1-1; 7 bases agree with TRBD1. The CDR3 spans 14 residues. Germline V lookup: CDR1 SGHRS, CDR2 YFSETQ. The V and J ends lost 1 base and 5 bases, in that order; junction bases with no gene match: 5. The CDR3 loop reads CASSLTGEGTEAFF. Here the CDR3 DNA reads TGCGCCAGCAGCTTGACAGGGGAAGGGACTGAAGCTTTCTTT.

The gene calls are TRBV6-6 and TRBJ1-2, with a tentative D call TRBD1 (6 bases). V was pared by 0 bases and J by 4 bases, with 9 bases between. The CDR3 has 14 amino acids. CDR1 MNHNY and CDR2 SVGAGI come from the germline V gene (reference sequence). CDR3 DNA: TGTGCCAGCAGTTACTCTCGGGACACCTATGGCTACACCTTC. Amino acid sequence: CASSYSRDTYGYTF.

This rearrangement joins TRBV2 to TRBJ2-1; 9 bases are a match to TRBD2. Losses at the gene ends were 6 bases for V and 10 bases for J; bases not matched to a gene: 16. This CDR3 is 16 amino acids long. CDR1 and CDR2 from the germline V gene are SNHLY and FYNNEI. The DNA of the CDR3 is TGTGCCAGCAGCGAAACCCGAGGAGCGGGAGGCGGAGAGCAGTTCTTC. The encoded protein is CASSETRGAGGGEQFF.

This chain uses TRBV19 with TRBJ2-3; 12 nucleotides align to TRBD1. This CDR3 has 17 residues. Losses at the gene ends were 6 bases for V and 3 bases for J; bases not matched to a gene: 10. CDR1 is LNHDA, CDR2 SQIVND, per germline (reference sequence). CDR3 nucleotides: TGTGCCAGTAGAAGAACCGGGACAGGGGGCCGAACAGATACGCAGTATTTT. Translation: CASRRTGTGGRTDTQYF.

This chain joins TRBV2 and TRBJ1-2; TRBD1 matches at 9 bases. Losses at the gene ends were 0 bases for V and 5 bases for J; bases not matched to a gene: 7. The CDR3 consists of 16 residues. Germline CDR1 and CDR2: SNHLY and FYNNEI. CDR3 sequence reads: CASSEALQGTGYGYTF. The CDR3, as DNA: TGTGCCAGCAGTGAAGCGCTTCAGGGGACAGGGTATGGCTACACCTTC.

The rearrangement joins TRBV5-4 to TRBJ2-6, with D perhaps TRBD1 (5 bases). V gave up 2 bases and J gave up 1 base, with 13 bases separating them. CDR3 size: 17 residues. The germline CDR1 and CDR2 sequences are SGHNT and YYREEE (reference sequence). The DNA for the CDR3 is TGTGCCAGCAGCTTAGAGACAGTCCCATCTGGGGCCAACGTCCTGACTTTC. Its protein product is CASSLETVPSGANVLTF. The variable domain in full, completed from reference TRBV5-4 and TRBJ2-6, reads ETGVTQSPTHLIKTRGQQVTLRCSSQSGHNTVSWYQQALGQGPQFIFQYYREEENGRGNFPPRFSGLQFPNYSSELNVNALELDDSALYLCASSLETVPSGANVLTFGAGSRLTVL.